This TCR beta chain appears in the sequencing data of a study of spatial heterogeneity in lung cancer. Study-wide points: The study found that expanded intratumoral alpha and beta TCR counts tracked tumor mutation counts.

TCRdb re-called the 5' RACE reads with MiXCR, one entry per CDR3 protein. Among around 9,000 distinct CDR3 sequences, roughly 6% were seen once, and the ten largest hold around 27%. This clonotype was picked up many times. Its antigen is unknown. Stated time point: sample taken at primary tumor resection. CDR1 is DFQATT, CDR2 SNEGSKA, per germline (reference sequence). J was trimmed by 6 bases and V by 6 bases; bases with no gene match: 9. The CDR3 extends over 13 amino acids. The chain recombines TRBV20-1 with TRBJ2-7; TRBD1 matches at 9 bases. The sample in question was lung tumor tissue, obtained at surgery. This sequence originates from a male donor with early-stage non-small cell lung cancer. For the CDR3, the DNA is TGCAGTGCAACTCGGGACAGGGAAGGCGAGCAGTACTTC. It specifies CSATRDREGEQYF.